One T cell receptor beta chain is described in this entry. Its antigen target is currently unknown. No qualities accompany the bases; no much larger clone lies one base away. The cohort was made up of 500 to 850 healthy bone marrow donors. At the time of sampling, all cohort members were nominally healthy, though unrecorded immune exposures were likely present. The donor was CMV seropositive and belonged to the group of some 290 seropositive cohort members. A peripheral blood sample was collected from each donor, and TCR beta sequencing was performed on peripheral blood mononuclear cells. The Qiagen DNeasy Blood Extraction Kit was used to extract genomic DNA from the blood cell samples. Library method: the immunoSEQ multiplex PCR assay. A mixture of 60 forward primers for TCR Vbeta segments and 13 reverse primers for TCR Jbeta segments was used in the multiplex PCR. The CDR3 region of rearranged TCR beta genes was amplified from genomic DNA by a multiplex PCR assay. The Illumina HiSeq System was used to sequence the amplified TCR beta libraries as 87-base-pair reads. The authors' pipeline ran thus. In a later analysis, tens of millions of unique TCR beta chains were counted across the roughly 670 repertoires, and roughly 10 million of these chains were shared by at least two donors. Raw reads were error-corrected and collapsed into unique sequences with a nearest-neighbor algorithm that merged closely related sequences to remove PCR and sequencing errors. To assign V, D and J gene segments, CDR3 sequences were aligned to IMGT reference sequences. For a sequence to be retained, at least a six-nucleotide match to both a V gene segment and a J gene segment was required. Rearrangements were called productive when the CDR3 lacked stop codons and stayed in frame with V and J; all others were non-productive. Following IMGT convention, CDR3 was defined as the stretch from the second conserved V-encoded cysteine up to the conserved J-encoded phenylalanine. The earlier analysis of about 560 of the donors excluded any sequence lacking an unambiguous match to a single V gene segment. An earlier analysis of 587 of the donors called V segments functional above 56.7% productive rearrangements and segregating when the between-donor standard deviation exceeded 5%. A statistical classification framework was built to diagnose cytomegalovirus status from the catalog of TCR beta chain sequences. A later analysis assigned V and J genes by comparing TCR nucleotide sequences with IMGT/GENE-DB human TR gene sequences. A later analysis assigned CDR3 sequences and most-parsimonious VDJ recombination scenarios with the TCRdist pipeline. A later analysis defined each TCR beta chain by its CDR3 amino acid sequence plus V-gene family, and excluded reads lacking a unique V-gene family. As a way to deal with suspected cross-contamination and a sequencing artifact, a later analysis dropped under 600 nucleotide sequences that were highly shared and had low generation probability. In a later analysis, a clonal expansion index for each public chain was calculated from normalized within-repertoire ranks of inferred template counts. In a later analysis, generation probabilities were computed with a VDJ recombination model fitted to out-of-frame rearrangements, and the resulting probabilities were checked against IGoR. In a later analysis, TCR-TCR, TCR-HLA and TCR-CMV co-occurrence was scored with hypergeometric tests, and a repertoire-size bias correction was applied to TCR pairs. False discovery rates were estimated in a later analysis by permuting HLA or CMV assignments 20 times. In a later analysis, co-occurring TCRs were grouped with DBSCAN, and TCRdist sequence similarity was added when clustering was performed within HLA-allele-positive subsets. Co-occurrence clustering excluded repertoires with fewer than 30,000 or more than 120,000 public chains, plus five with anomalous nucleotide sharing. As stored in TCRdb, this immuneACCESS dataset retains in-frame rearrangements with V and J assigned. A fraction of the clones does not appear; measured against another copy, unresolved V genes explain less than half of the discrepancy, and the remainder lacks a known reason. The V and J calls and the clone size are those of that table, but D and trimming were determined from the DNA. Across this sample there are around 190,000 clones, with around 84% seen only once. Approximately 1.2% of the sample lies in the top ten.

The source of the sample is a study of cytomegalovirus exposure and HLA in healthy donors (dated by TCRdb to the late 2010s). Notes on the research overall: An earlier analysis of 587 of the donors reported 276 Gb of sequence data and around 110 million unique TCR beta sequences obtained from roughly 170 million T cells. Approximately 310 gigabases of sequencing data and approximately 92 million unique TCR sequences made up an early release that covered 500 to 650 HLA-typed donors. Among the approximately 400 genotyped donors, approximately 82% belonged to the genetic ancestry cluster associated with self-reported Caucasian donors. The aim of the study was to test whether cataloging public T cell receptors could identify signatures of past pathogen exposure. The study used immunosequencing to profile the T cell repertoires of approximately 650 subjects and linked those repertoires to cytomegalovirus serostatus. Along with the approximately 700-subject first cohort, a separate validation cohort of over a hundred different subjects was used. The study combined high-throughput TCR immunosequencing, statistical association of individual TCRs with disease status, and machine learning to predict cytomegalovirus infection status. In a later analysis, previously published TCR beta repertoires from 666 donors were re-analyzed and high-resolution HLA genotyping was added so that TCR occurrence patterns could be studied. The later analysis used no new phenotypic data to find candidate immune exposures, relying instead on TCR beta sequences and their occurrence across donors. An earlier analysis of a few hundred of the donors applied high-throughput TCR beta sequencing to assess whether each TCR beta V gene segment acted as functional or pseudogenic. Donor age, sex, ethnicity and CMV serostatus were compiled alongside the repertoire data. A later genetic analysis used genome-wide SNP genotypes for about three fifths of the 666 donors, treating that subset as a discovery cohort. All discovery cohort repertoires had been generated on a single sequencing platform. Class I and class II HLA loci were covered by the typing at four-digit resolution. Typing coverage differed by locus: A, B, C, DRB1 and DQB1 were typed in about 620-630 donors, DQA1 in 500 to 550, DPA1 in around 610, and DPB1 in 400 to 480. Because of strong linkage in the cohort, five DR-DQ haplotypes were treated as single units for association and clustering. Across around 400 genotyped donors of the cohort, an average of 235,054 unique TCR beta nucleotide sequences per donor were sequenced, and about a sixth of those sequences were non-productive. Broader findings and caveats from the paper: The authors suggested that the approach could potentially be generalized to other disease states and immunological phenotypes. An earlier analysis of approximately 590 of the donors showed that most TCR beta V segments appeared in productive rearrangements either about 90% or about 30% of the time, which broadly matched IMGT annotations. Strong co-occurrence of HLA alleles, especially DR and DQ, made assigning TCR associations to individual alleles difficult. A later analysis found that most CMV-associated TCR beta chains appeared HLA-restricted, with HLA associations seemingly driven largely by CMV exposure. The classifier was reported to diagnose cytomegalovirus status with high specificity and sensitivity in both the original and validation cohorts. Correlated functional status among segregating V segments might reflect linkage disequilibrium, but an unknown experimental factor could not be ruled out. In a later analysis, HLA-associated TCR beta chains showed more clonal expansion and lower generation probabilities than non-associated chains that were equally common. A further reported finding was that TCR beta sequences accurately predicted the HLA-A and HLA-B alleles for most subjects in the first cohort. A cluster of highly shared sequence variants was judged likely to represent a technical artifact of the sequencing pipeline. Immune exposure information for the cohort was limited to CMV serostatus. Over 15 rarely observed V segments, including chromosome 9 orphons, were excluded from the earlier analysis of some 590 of the donors because counts were too low. Several of the top co-occurrence clusters appeared to be linked to parvovirus B19, influenza, CMV and Epstein-Barr virus, according to a later analysis. At a false discovery rate of 0.05, a later analysis linked around 15,000 TCR beta sequences to specific HLA alleles. While some public TCRs were present in many individuals, most TCR sequences turned up only very rarely across donors. Because HLA typing was unavailable for some donors at each locus, only the typed subset was used in association tests. A few of the identified cytomegalovirus-associated TCR beta chains were confirmed in vitro to be specific for cytomegalovirus antigens. Sequencing depth was assumed to be roughly uniform across donors in the presence/absence analyses, though that assumption may not hold. In a later analysis, TCR association rates were found to vary across HLA loci, with the most associated TCRs seen for DRB1 alleles and the fewest for HLA-C alleles. The study listed 170 or so TCR beta chains as associated with cytomegalovirus. Compared with the roughly 670-donor mean, donors in an Asian-associated ancestry cluster had fewer N-insertions in productive TCRs, according to a later genetic analysis. In a later genetic analysis, a missense DCLRE1C variant was associated with V-gene and J-gene trimming of TCR beta chains, and the association was replicated in an independent cohort. In this cohort, only TCR beta chains were sequenced, and detectable features were limited by the absence of alpha or paired-chain data.

Sequencing used PBMCs. The receptor was derived from a girl aged 2 to 9 in good health and CMV-seropositive.

The CDR3 has the sequence CASSQDVGPLADTQYF. At the DNA level, the sequence is TGTGCCAGCAGCCAAGATGTGGGTCCTCTAGCAGATACGCAGTATTTT. The rearrangement combines TRBV14 with TRBJ2-3; confidence is insufficient to name the D gene. Per the germline V gene, SGHDN is the CDR1 and FVKESK is the CDR2. The CDR3 contains 16 residues, cysteine and phenylalanine counted. Of all the DNA, just the CDR3 is kept, 48 bases in frame from base 1. V is cut by 0 bases and J by 4 bases, and the space between the germline ends is 14 bases.